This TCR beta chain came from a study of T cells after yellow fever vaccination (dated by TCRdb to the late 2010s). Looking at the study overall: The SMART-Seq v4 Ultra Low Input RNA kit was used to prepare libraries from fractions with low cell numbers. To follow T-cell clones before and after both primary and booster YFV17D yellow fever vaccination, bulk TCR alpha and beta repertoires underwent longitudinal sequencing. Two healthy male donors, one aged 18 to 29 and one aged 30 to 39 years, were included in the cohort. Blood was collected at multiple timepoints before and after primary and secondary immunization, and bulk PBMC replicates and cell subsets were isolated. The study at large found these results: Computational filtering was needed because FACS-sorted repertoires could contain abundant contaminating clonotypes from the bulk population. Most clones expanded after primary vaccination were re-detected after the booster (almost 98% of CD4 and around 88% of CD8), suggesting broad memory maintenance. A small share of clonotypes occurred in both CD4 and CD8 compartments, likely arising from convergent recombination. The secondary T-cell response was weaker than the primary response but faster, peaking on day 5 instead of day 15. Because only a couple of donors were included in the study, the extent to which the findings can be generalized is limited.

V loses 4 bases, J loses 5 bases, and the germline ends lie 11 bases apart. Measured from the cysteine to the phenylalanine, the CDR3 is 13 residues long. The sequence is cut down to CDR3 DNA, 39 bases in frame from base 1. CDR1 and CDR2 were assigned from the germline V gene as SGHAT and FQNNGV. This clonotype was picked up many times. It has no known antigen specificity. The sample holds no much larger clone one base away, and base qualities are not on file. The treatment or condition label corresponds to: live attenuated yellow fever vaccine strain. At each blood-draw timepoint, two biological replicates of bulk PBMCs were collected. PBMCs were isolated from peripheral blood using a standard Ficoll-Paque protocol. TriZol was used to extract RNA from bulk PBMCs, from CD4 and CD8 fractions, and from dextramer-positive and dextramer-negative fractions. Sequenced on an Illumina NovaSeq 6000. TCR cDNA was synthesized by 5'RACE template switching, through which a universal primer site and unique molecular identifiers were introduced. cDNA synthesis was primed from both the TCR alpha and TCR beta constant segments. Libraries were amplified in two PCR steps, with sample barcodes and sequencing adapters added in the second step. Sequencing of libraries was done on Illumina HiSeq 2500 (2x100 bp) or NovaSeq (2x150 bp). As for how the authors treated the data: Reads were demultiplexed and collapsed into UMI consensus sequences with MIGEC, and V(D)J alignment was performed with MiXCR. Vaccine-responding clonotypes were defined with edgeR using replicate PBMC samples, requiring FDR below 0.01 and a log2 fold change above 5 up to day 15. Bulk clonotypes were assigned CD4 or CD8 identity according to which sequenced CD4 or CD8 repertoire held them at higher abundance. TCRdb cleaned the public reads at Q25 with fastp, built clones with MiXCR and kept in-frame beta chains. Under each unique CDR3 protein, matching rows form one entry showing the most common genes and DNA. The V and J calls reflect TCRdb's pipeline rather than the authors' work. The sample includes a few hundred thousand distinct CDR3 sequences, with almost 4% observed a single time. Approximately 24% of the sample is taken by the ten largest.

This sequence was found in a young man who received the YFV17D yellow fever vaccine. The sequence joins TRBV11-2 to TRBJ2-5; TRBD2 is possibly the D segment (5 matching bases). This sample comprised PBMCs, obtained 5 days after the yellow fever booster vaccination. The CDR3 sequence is CASSSRVEETQYF. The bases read TGTGCCAGCAGCTCGAGGGTAGAGGAGACCCAGTACTTC.